This T cell receptor (beta chain) derives from a study of T cells in Graves' hyperthyroidism and ophthalmopathy. The CDR3 runs 15 residues. The V gene end was trimmed by 3 bases and the J gene end by 1 base; junction bases not matched to a gene: 2. Germline-derived CDR1 and CDR2 are DFQATT and SNEGSKA (reference sequence). Remarks on this clonotype: What it binds is not known.

It was uncontrolled infection, other autoimmune disease, pregnancy or lactation that excluded patients. The PBMCs were sourced from fresh peripheral blood (about 9.7 ml). RNA transcripts gave rise to amplified TCR beta CDR3 regions. The TCR CDR3 first-round RT-PCR relied on the HTBI primer set. Via MiXCR, TCRdb re-called the multiplex PCR reads, giving one row per CDR3 protein. There are over 90,000 distinct CDR3 sequences in the sample; roughly 50% occur only once, and 26% lies in the top ten. Findings and caveats of the study: The blood repertoire included most of the expanded thyroid clonotypes above 0.001. Separation of ophthalmopathy from stable hyperthyroidism was achieved by a 13 V-J model.

Material: blood. The rearrangement joins TRBV20-1 to TRBJ1-5; 11 nucleotides agree with TRBD1. This TCR was sampled from a man aged 35 to 55 with Graves' hyperthyroidism. CDR3 DNA sequence: TGCAGTGCTAGCCGGGACAGGGGGAGCAATCAGCCCCAGCATTTT. The encoded protein is CSASRDRGSNQPQHF.